This T cell receptor beta chain was identified in a study of cytomegalovirus exposure and HLA in healthy donors. Study in general: HLA-typed donors were the source of 83 million or so unique TCRs, which an early data release held. Study outcomes and limitations: Earlier analysis found most TCR beta V segments productive about 87% or about 30% of the time. Most TCR sequences showed up rarely, but some public TCRs showed up in many donors. When a later analysis compared HLA-associated TCR beta chains with equally common others, the HLA-associated chains turned out to be more clonally expanded and to have lower generation probabilities.

A remark on this clone: Its antigen remains unknown.

The PCR was carried out with 60 Vbeta primers and 13 Jbeta primers. The table came from immunoSEQ multiplex PCR; TCRdb's copy has only in-frame clones and leaves some out. The sample consists of approximately 240,000 clones, 82% of them appearing once. Germline loops: CDR1 SGDLS, CDR2 YYNGEE. This CDR3 comprises 12 residues. V shed 4 bases, J shed 7 bases, and the junction held 4 bases outside the gene matches. This rearrangement joins TRBV9 to TRBJ1-1, with 7 bases fitting TRBD1. The receptor was isolated from a woman between 40 and 50 years old in good health and CMV-seropositive. The sequenced sample consisted of PBMCs. The CDR3 loop reads CASSPQGVEAFF. The CDR3, as DNA: TGTGCCAGCAGCCCCCAGGGGGTTGAAGCTTTCTTT.